This T cell receptor (beta chain) stems from a study of blood T cell repertoires in COVID-19. Germline values: CDR1 SQVTM, CDR2 ANQGSEA. Unmatched junction bases numbered 12, after V lost 8 bases and J lost 0 bases. This CDR3 spans 15 amino acids. Sequenced by immunoSEQ multiplex PCR; TCRdb stores in-frame clones only, minus some. The data show around 340,000 clones, around four fifths seen once. V usage is TRBV29-1 and J usage is TRBJ1-1; 7 nucleotides align to TRBD1. Sample: peripheral blood. The clonotype comes from a man under 40 with active or convalescent COVID-19. The CDR3 DNA follows: TGCAGCTCCCCCGGTTCAGGGGGAATGAACACTGAAGCTTTCTTT. Protein sequence: CSSPGSGGMNTEAFF.